The T cell receptor (beta chain) described here comes from a study of Ad26.COV2.S vaccination and SARS-CoV-2 variants. Across the whole study: Of the COV1001 trial arms, the Ad26.COV2.S arm included the donor.

Treatment meaning: roughly 18 received Ad26.COV2.S at low or high dose, single or two shots; a few received placebo; per-sample allocation not given. Repertoires come from day 63 after the first vaccine or placebo injection. Boston provided a donor who was an adult aged 18-55 years. An Ad26 vector expressing Wuhan-strain SARS-CoV-2 spike constituted the vaccine. Profiling relied on immunoSEQ multiplex PCR, and the TCRdb table lists in-frame clones only, not all of them. The sample gives some 300,000 clones, roughly 84% of which show up once; roughly 1.9% is in the top ten. The length of the CDR3 is 14 residues. J lost 2 bases, V lost 2 bases, and 5 bases had no gene match. CDR1 and CDR2 (germline): GTSNPN, SVGIG (reference sequence). General study results and limits: Substantial breadth was reportedly displayed by spike-specific CD8+ and CD4+ T cell responses after vaccination.

For this clone: Its antigen is still unknown.

The sequence derives from a person between 18 and 59 years old who received the Ad26.COV2.S COVID-19 vaccine or a placebo. The J gene is TRBJ2-5, the V gene TRBV30, with 7 bases lining up with TRBD2. This specimen consisted of peripheral blood, obtained in a trial of Ad26.COV2.S vaccine versus placebo. The CDR3 spells CAWSLGGGQETQYF. DNA for the CDR3: TGTGCCTGGAGTCTGGGCGGGGGTCAAGAGACCCAGTACTTC.